In this sample, the clone carrying this TCR beta chain turned up many times. The CDR3 loop spans 14 amino acids. Germline CDR1 is MNHNS and CDR2 is SASEGT. With V trimmed by 5 bases and J by 4 bases, 3 bases remained unmatched. This entry belongs to a study of identical twins. MiXCR was run by TCRdb on the 5' RACE reads, yielding one entry per CDR3 protein. The sample includes roughly 250,000 distinct CDR3 sequences, roughly 7% of them seen just once. The data also belong to a second study, concerning yellow fever vaccine responses in identical twins.

Sample: memory (CD45RO+) T cells sorted from blood. This receptor was identified in a woman younger than 30 in good health. The chain uses TRBV6-1 and TRBJ2-5; 11 nucleotides line up with TRBD1. The CDR3 sequence: CASSPGTGGETQYF. DNA of the CDR3: TGTGCCAGCAGTCCAGGGACAGGGGGAGAGACCCAGTACTTC.